Listed below are T cell receptor beta chains from one sample, sequenced in a study of cytomegalovirus exposure and HLA in healthy donors. Method: immunoSEQ multiplex PCR; TCRdb's copy keeps in-frame clones and lacks some. The table has roughly 200,000 clones, roughly four fifths seen once. Sample: PBMCs. The receptors come from a man aged 25 to 45 in good health and CMV-seronegative. Each CDR3 is given with its conserved first and last residue.

J	V	CDR3
TRBJ1-4	TRBV7-9	CASSLAGYEATNEKLFF
TRBJ1-5	TRBV11-2	CASSLLGGRWSNQPQHF
-	TRBV6-1	CASSESRVTYEQYF
TRBJ1-1	TRBV7-8	CASSHQDGMATEAFF
TRBJ1-4	TRBV19	CASRTAGERGKLFF
TRBJ2-7	TRBV28	CASRTPGSYEQYF
TRBJ2-2	TRBV5-1	CASSFSSGGRRELFF
TRBJ2-7	TRBV28	CASSLAGLDSYEQYF
TRBJ1-2	TRBV14	CASSQELGRGTLNYGYTF
TRBJ1-5	TRBV15	CATSRAQAASRYQPQHF
TRBJ2-7	TRBV4-1	CASSAGPSSYEQYF
TRBJ2-1	TRBV30	CAWSPKAGSYNEQFF
TRBJ1-4	TRBV27	CASSGLFNEKLFF
TRBJ1-2	TRBV29-1	CSVAGQGGNYGYTF
TRBJ2-6	TRBV6-6	CASSLSGNGANVLTF
TRBJ1-6	TRBV5-6	CASSWETGAGNSPLHF